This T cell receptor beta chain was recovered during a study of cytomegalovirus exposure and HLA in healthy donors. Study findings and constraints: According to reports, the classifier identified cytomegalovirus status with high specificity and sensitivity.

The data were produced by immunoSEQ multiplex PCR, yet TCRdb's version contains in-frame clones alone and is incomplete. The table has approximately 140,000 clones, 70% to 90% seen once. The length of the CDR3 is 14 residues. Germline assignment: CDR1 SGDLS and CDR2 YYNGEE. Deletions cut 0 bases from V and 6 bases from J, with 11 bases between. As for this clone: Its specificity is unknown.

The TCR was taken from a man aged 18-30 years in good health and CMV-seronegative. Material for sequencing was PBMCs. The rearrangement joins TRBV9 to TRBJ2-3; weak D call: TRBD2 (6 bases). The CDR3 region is CASSVAGVADTQYF. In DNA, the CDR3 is TGTGCCAGCAGCGTAGCGGGAGTAGCGGATACGCAGTATTTT.